This TCR beta chain was captured in a study of blood T cell repertoires in COVID-19. Study in general: COVID-19 samples collected from the United States, Italy and Spain covered acute and convalescent phases.

Produced via immunoSEQ multiplex PCR; TCRdb's table is partial and in-frame only. The sample lists hundreds of thousands of clones; about 90% were seen once. Everyone who took part was roughly 18 to 95 years old, and they came from about 25 US areas. Each participant's cohort was designated according to participant-reported clinical history. V trimming: 5 bases; J trimming: 3 bases; junction bases outside the gene matches: 6. Germline V gives CDR1 SGHKS, CDR2 YYEKEE (reference sequence). The CDR3 is made up of 16 amino acids. The V call is TRBV5-5, the J call TRBJ2-3, with 13 positions matching TRBD2. This TCR was recovered from a young woman who had recovered from COVID-19. Sequences were obtained from PBMCs or T cells enriched from blood (not recorded which). The CDR3 DNA sequence: TGTGCCAGCAGGTCCGGACTAGCGGGGGTTACAGATACGCAGTATTTT. Amino acids: CASRSGLAGVTDTQYF. Complete variable domain (other parts from reference TRBV5-5 and TRBJ2-3): DAGVTQSPTHLIKTRGQQVTLRCSPISGHKSVSWYQQVLGQGPQFIFQYYEKEERGRGNFPDRFSARQFPNYSSELNVNALLLGDSALYLCASRSGLAGVTDTQYFGPGTRLTVL.